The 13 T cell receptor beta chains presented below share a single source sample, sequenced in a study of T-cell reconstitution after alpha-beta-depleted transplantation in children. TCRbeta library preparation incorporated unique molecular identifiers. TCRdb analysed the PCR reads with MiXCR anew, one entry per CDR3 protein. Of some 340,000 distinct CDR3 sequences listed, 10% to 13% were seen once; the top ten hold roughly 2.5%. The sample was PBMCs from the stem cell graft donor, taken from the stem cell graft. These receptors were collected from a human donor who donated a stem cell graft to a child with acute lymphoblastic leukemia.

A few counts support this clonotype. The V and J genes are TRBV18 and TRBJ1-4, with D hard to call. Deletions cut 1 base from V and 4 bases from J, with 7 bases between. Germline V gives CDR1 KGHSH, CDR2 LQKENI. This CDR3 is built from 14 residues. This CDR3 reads CASSPRGINEKLFF. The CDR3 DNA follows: TGTGCCAGCTCACCACGCGGAATTAATGAAAAACTGTTTTTT. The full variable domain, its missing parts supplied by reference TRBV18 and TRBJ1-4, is NAGVMQNPRHLVRRRGQEARLRCSPMKGHSHVYWYRQLPEEGLKFMVYLQKENIIDESGMPKERFSAEFPKEGPSILRIQQVVRGDSAAYFCASSPRGINEKLFFGSGTQLSVL.

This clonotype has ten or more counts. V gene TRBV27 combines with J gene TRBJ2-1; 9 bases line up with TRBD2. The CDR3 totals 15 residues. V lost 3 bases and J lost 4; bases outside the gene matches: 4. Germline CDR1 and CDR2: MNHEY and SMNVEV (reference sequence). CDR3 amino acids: CASSLTSGNYNEQFF. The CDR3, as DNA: TGTGCCAGCAGTTTGACTAGCGGCAATTACAATGAGCAGTTCTTC.

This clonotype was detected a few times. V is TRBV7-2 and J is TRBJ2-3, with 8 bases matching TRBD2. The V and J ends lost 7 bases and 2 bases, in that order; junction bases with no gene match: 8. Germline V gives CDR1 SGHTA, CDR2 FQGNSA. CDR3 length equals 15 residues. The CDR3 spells CASTRAGAYTDTQYF. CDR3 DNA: TGTGCCAGCACCCGAGCGGGAGCCTACACAGATACGCAGTATTTT.

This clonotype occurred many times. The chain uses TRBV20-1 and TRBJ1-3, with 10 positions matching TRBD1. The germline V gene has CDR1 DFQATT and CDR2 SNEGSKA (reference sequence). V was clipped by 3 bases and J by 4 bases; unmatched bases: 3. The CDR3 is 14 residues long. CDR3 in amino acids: CSASRQGAGNTIYF. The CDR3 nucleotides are TGCAGTGCTAGCCGACAGGGGGCGGGAAACACCATATATTTT.

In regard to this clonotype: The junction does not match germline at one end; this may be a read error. The CDR3 DNA sequence: TGTGCCAGCAGCTTAGGCCCTGCTAGCGGGATCTACGAGCAGTGCTTC. Amino acid sequence: CASSLGPASGIYEQCF. The rearrangement joins TRBV7-2 to TRBJ2-7; 9 bases are shared with TRBD2. CDR1 and CDR2 from the germline V gene are SGHTA and FQGNSA. This CDR3 region has 16 residues.

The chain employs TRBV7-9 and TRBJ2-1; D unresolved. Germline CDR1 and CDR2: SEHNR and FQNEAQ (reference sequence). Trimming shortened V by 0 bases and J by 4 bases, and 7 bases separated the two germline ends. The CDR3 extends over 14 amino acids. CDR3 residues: CASSLAIFYNEQFF. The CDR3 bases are TGTGCCAGCAGCTTAGCAATATTTTACAATGAGCAGTTCTTC.

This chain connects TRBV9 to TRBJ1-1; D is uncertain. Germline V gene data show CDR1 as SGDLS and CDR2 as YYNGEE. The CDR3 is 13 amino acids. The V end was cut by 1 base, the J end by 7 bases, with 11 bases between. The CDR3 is CASSVTRWGEAFF. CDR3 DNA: TGTGCCAGCAGCGTAACGAGATGGGGTGAAGCTTTCTTT.

CDR3 amino acids: CASSPSGRSSYEQYF. CDR3 DNA: TGCGCCAGCAGCCCTAGCGGGAGATCTTCCTACGAGCAGTACTTC. The gene calls are TRBV5-1 and TRBJ2-7; 10 bases match TRBD2. CDR1 is SGHRS, CDR2 YFSETQ, per germline. Trimming took 4 bases from V and 1 from J; bases not matched to a gene: 5. This CDR3 comprises 15 residues.

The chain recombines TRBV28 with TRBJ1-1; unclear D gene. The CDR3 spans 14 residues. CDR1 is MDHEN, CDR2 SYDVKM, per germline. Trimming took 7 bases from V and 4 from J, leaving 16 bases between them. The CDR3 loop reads CASKLSGEGTEAFF. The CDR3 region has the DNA TGTGCCAGCAAACTCTCCGGGGAAGGCACTGAAGCTTTCTTT.

CDR3 protein: CSASSYRLAESQETQYF. The CDR3 coding sequence is TGCAGTGCTAGCTCATACCGACTAGCGGAGAGCCAAGAGACCCAGTACTTC. The chain carries TRBV20-1 and TRBJ2-5; TRBD2 aligns across 9 bases. Trimming removed 3 bases from V and 1 base from J; junction bases left unmatched: 12. CDR3 length: 17 amino acids. Germline CDR1 and CDR2: DFQATT and SNEGSKA (reference sequence).

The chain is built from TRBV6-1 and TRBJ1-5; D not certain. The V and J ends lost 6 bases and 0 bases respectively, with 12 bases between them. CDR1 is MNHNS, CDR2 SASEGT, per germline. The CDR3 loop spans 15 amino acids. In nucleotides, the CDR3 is TGTGCCAGCAGGGTTCTTGCCAGTAGCAATCAGCCCCAGCATTTT. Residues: CASRVLASSNQPQHF.

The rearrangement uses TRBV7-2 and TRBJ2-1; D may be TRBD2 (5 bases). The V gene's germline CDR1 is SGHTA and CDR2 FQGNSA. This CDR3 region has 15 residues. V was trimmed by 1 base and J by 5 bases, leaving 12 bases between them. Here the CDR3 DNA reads TGTGCCAGCAGCTTAGTTGCGGGTCCAGACAATGAGCAGTTCTTC. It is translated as CASSLVAGPDNEQFF. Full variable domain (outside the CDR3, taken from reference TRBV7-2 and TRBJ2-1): GAGVSQSPSNKVTEKGKDVELRCDPISGHTALYWYRQSLGQGLEFLIYFQGNSAPDKSGLPSDRFSAERTGGSVSTLTIQRTQQEDSAVYLCASSLVAGPDNEQFFGPGTRLTVL.

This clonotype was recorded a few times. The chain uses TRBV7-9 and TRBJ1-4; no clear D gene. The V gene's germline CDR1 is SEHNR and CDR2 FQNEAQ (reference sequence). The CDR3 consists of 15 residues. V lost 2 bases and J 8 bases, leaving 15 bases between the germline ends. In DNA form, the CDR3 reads TGTGCCAGCAGCTTAATCGTAGGGAGGGAGGAAAAACTGTTTTTT. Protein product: CASSLIVGREEKLFF.